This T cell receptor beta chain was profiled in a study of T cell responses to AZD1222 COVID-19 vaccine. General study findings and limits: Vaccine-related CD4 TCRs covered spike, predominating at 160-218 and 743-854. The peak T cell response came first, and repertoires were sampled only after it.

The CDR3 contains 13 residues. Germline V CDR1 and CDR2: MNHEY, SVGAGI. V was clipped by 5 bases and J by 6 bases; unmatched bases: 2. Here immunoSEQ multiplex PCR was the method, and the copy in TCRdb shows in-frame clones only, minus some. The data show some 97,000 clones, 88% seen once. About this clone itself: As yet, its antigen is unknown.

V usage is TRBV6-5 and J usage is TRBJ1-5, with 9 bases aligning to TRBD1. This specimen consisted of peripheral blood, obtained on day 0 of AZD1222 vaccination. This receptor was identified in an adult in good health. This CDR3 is CASSRQGGQPQHF. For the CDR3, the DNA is TGTGCCAGCAGTAGACAGGGGGGTCAGCCCCAGCATTTT.